The clone carrying this T cell receptor beta chain was counted a few times. What it binds is not known. These data belong to a study of human T cells and chemical hapten exposure. Study information: Variation in per-sample TCR yields came mainly from small pooled library volume differences. The study's findings and limits: TCRs above 1 in 1000 frequency did not change with DPC sensitization.

Unique molecular identifiers were attached to individual cDNA molecules during library preparation. TCRdb passed the RACE reads through MiXCR, listing each CDR3 protein once. The data contain roughly 110,000 distinct CDR3 sequences, 9% to 15% of them singletons. The length of the CDR3 is 15 residues. Germline-derived CDR1 and CDR2 are LNHDA and SQIVND (reference sequence). V was pared by 3 bases and J by 5 bases, with 16 bases between. Stated time point: pre-sensitization, week 0. Sample treatment: therapeutic diphenylcyclopropenone sensitization with weekly scalp DPC. This material consisted of whole blood, taken in connection with sensitization to the hapten diphenylcyclopropenone (DPC). The chain couples TRBV19 to TRBJ1-1, with D perhaps TRBD1 (5 bases). This sequence was found in a woman in her fifties or sixties with alopecia areata. Some clones in this sample may be carry-over from other donors' samples. The CDR3 DNA reads as TGTGCCAGTAGTATCGGGGCGCAGCCGAGGACTGAAGCTTTCTTT. Residues: CASSIGAQPRTEAFF.